One sample yielded the 19 T cell receptor beta chains listed below, sequenced in a study of metastatic and nonmetastatic thyroid tumors. Thyroid surgery was preceded by no treatment in any patient. MiXCR reprocessed the PCR reads for TCRdb. Counted here are 4,300 or so clones, 30% to 45% occurring once; the ten biggest clones make up about 37%. Sequenced input: adjacent normal tissue. These receptors were taken from a male donor with papillary thyroid cancer or a benign thyroid nodule (not recorded which). Some clones in this sample may be carry-over from other donors' samples.

The chain carries TRBV9 and TRBJ2-2; no reliable D call. CDR1 is SGDLS and CDR2 is YYNGEE in the germline V gene. The V end lost 4 bases, the J end lost 7 bases, and 20 bases lay between the germline ends. This CDR3 spans 16 amino acids. The CDR3 sequence is CASSLYSLQAIGELFF. As DNA, the CDR3 is TGTGCCAGCAGCCTTTATAGCCTCCAAGCTATCGGGGAGCTGTTTTTT.

This clone was detected a few times. A much larger clone sits a single nucleotide away, making a read error possible. This chain joins TRBV6-1 and TRBJ2-7, with TRBD2 identical over 12 bases. With 1 base clipped from V and 3 bases from J, the junction kept 4 bases outside the gene matches. The CDR3 runs 16 residues. The germline gives CDR1 MNHNS, CDR2 SASEGT. This chain's CDR3 is CASSEVGLAGFYEQYF. The CDR3 DNA follows: TGTGCCAGCAGTGAAGTCGGACTAGCGGGGTTCTACGAGCAGTACTTC.

The chain carries TRBV12-3 or TRBV12-4 and TRBJ2-5; TRBD2 matches 9 bases. The CDR3 sequence is 14 residues long. Losses at the gene ends were 3 bases for V and 4 bases for J; bases not matched to a gene: 3. CDR3 DNA: TGTGCCAGCAGTTTGGGCGGGAGGGTAGAGACCCAGTACTTC. It encodes CASSLGGRVETQYF.

A few counts support this clone. This CDR3 fails to terminate in the conserved phenylalanine or tryptophan, so it likely reflects a read error. The rearrangement uses TRBV6-4 and TRBJ2-2, with a tentative D call TRBD1 (6 bases). CDR1 and CDR2 from the germline V gene are MRHNA and SNTAGT. The CDR3 is 16 amino acids. The chain's CDR3 is CDSSRSPGTGTGELFL. CDR3 coding DNA: TGTGACAGCAGTCGAAGTCCCGGGACGGGGACAGGGGAGCTGTTTCTT.

This clone was counted a few times. This rearrangement joins TRBV27 to TRBJ1-2, with D possibly matching TRBD1 (5 bases). The germline CDR1 and CDR2 sequences are MNHEY and SMNVEV (reference sequence). V gave up 6 bases and J gave up 3 bases, with 11 bases separating them. This CDR3 contains 13 residues. Here the CDR3 reads CASSDGQDYGYTF. CDR3 nucleotide sequence: TGTGCCAGCAGCGATGGACAAGACTATGGCTACACCTTC.

The chain joins TRBV7-2 to TRBJ2-5; TRBD1 matches at 7 bases. Germline CDR1 is SGHTA and CDR2 is FQGNSA. CDR3 length: 14 residues. With 5 bases clipped from V and 5 bases from J, the junction kept 8 bases outside the gene matches. The CDR3 DNA follows: TGTGCCAGCAGCCCGGGACAGACTGGGGAGACCCAGTACTTC. Translation: CASSPGQTGETQYF.

In regard to this clone: At one end the junction does not follow the germline gene, possibly because of a read error. The chain carries TRBV5-1 and TRBJ2-1; no clear D. Germline V CDR1 and CDR2: SGHRS, YFSETQ. The CDR3 is made up of 11 amino acids. CDR3 amino acids: CTSNLEDEQFF. Here the CDR3 DNA reads TGCACCAGCAACCTTGAAGATGAGCAGTTCTTC.

This chain joins TRBV6-2 or TRBV6-3 and TRBJ2-7, with 7 positions matching TRBD1. This CDR3 has 15 residues. J was trimmed by 0 bases and V by 6 bases; bases with no gene match: 8. Germline V CDR1 and CDR2: MNHEY, SVGEGT. CDR3 amino acids: CASRFTTGSSYEQYF. In DNA form, the CDR3 reads TGTGCCAGCAGATTCACGACAGGGAGCTCCTACGAGCAGTACTTC.

The chain is built from TRBV12-3 or TRBV12-4 and TRBJ2-1; possibly TRBD1 or TRBD2 for D (5 bases each). The germline V and J ends were trimmed by 1 base and 14 bases, with 12 bases remaining between them. The CDR3 is made up of 12 amino acids. This CDR3 is CASSLGGTTKFF. CDR3 coding DNA: TGTGCCAGCAGTTTAGGGGGGACGACTAAGTTCTTC.

As concerns this clone: This may be a read error, as it is one base from a much larger clone. J is TRBJ2-5 and V is TRBV5-6, with D unresolved. Germline CDR1 and CDR2: SGHDT and YYEEEE. The CDR3 has 13 residues. CDR3 nucleotide sequence: TGTGCCGGCAGCCCCATCGCGAGCGAGACCCAGTACTTC. It is translated as CAGSPIASETQYF.

This sequence joins TRBV6-5 and TRBJ2-2; 9 bases are a match to TRBD2. This CDR3 comprises 18 residues. Trimming took 0 bases from V and 4 from J; bases not matched to a gene: 9. Looked up from germline, CDR1 is MNHEY and CDR2 is SVGAGI. CDR3 loop: CASSYSITLAGTTGELFF. DNA of the CDR3: TGTGCCAGCAGTTACTCGATAACGCTAGCGGGAACCACCGGGGAGCTGTTTTTT.

In this sample, this clone is large. The chain joins TRBV28 to TRBJ1-1; D possibly corresponds to TRBD1 (5 bases). Trimming left V 3 bases short and J 4 bases short, with 15 bases between. Germline V lookup: CDR1 MDHEN, CDR2 SYDVKM. The CDR3 is 15 residues long. The CDR3 here is CASSLFRGGATEAFF. The DNA of the CDR3 is TGTGCCAGCAGTTTGTTCCGGGGAGGGGCCACTGAAGCTTTCTTT.

A few counts support this clone. J is TRBJ1-2 and V is TRBV27, with D maybe TRBD1 (5 bases). V lost 5 bases and J 7 bases, leaving 14 bases between the germline ends. Looked up from germline, CDR1 is MNHEY and CDR2 is SMNVEV (reference sequence). This CDR3 is 13 amino acids long. This chain's CDR3 is CASSLQGTSGYTF. The CDR3, as DNA: TGTGCCAGCAGTCTTCAGGGTACGAGTGGCTACACCTTC.

This clone was seen a handful of times. The V gene is TRBV5-5, the J gene TRBJ2-5; D gene unclear. Germline CDR1 reads SGHKS; CDR2 reads YYEKEE (reference sequence). V dropped 1 base and J dropped 0 bases, with 10 bases sitting between them. This CDR3 contains 15 residues. The CDR3, as DNA: TGTGCCAGCAGCTTGCCCAGGACGTACCAAGAGACCCAGTACTTC. Protein: CASSLPRTYQETQYF.

On this clone: A read error may produce the germline difference seen at one junction end. The chain couples TRBV6-1 to TRBJ2-7; 7 bases align to TRBD2. Looked up from germline, CDR1 is MNHNS and CDR2 is SASEGT. The CDR3 has 17 amino acids. CDR3 DNA sequence: TGTGCCAGCAGGGAAGTCCCAACGCGGGGGAAAATATACGAGCAGTACTTC. It yields the protein CASREVPTRGKIYEQYF.

The chain combines TRBV24-1 with TRBJ1-1, with no clear D. The CDR3 covers 13 residues. CDR1 is KGHDR and CDR2 is SFDVKD in the germline V gene. Trimming removed 3 bases from V and 0 bases from J, with 4 bases in between. This CDR3 reads CATSDPMNTEAFF. CDR3 in DNA: TGTGCCACCAGTGATCCGATGAACACTGAAGCTTTCTTT.

J is TRBJ2-2 and V is TRBV6-2 or TRBV6-3, with D uncertain. Per the germline V gene, CDR1 is MNHEY and CDR2 is SVGEGT. CDR3 length equals 14 residues. V was clipped by 0 bases and J by 1 base, with 3 bases between them. The CDR3 sequence: CASSYSGNTGELFF. CDR3 sequence (DNA): TGTGCCAGCAGTTACTCTGGGAACACCGGGGAGCTGTTTTTT.

The gene calls are TRBV11-2 and TRBJ2-3; possible D gene TRBD2, 9 bases. The CDR3 contains 19 residues. V was pared by 5 bases and J by 2 bases, with 26 bases between. Germline lookup yields CDR1 SGHAT and CDR2 FQNNGV. CDR3 in DNA: TGTGCCAGCAGCACTAGACAGGGGATCTCTAGCGGGATCACAGATACGCAGTATTTT. Translated, it gives CASSTRQGISSGITDTQYF.

The chain joins TRBV6-5 to TRBJ1-3, with a tentative D call TRBD1 (5 bases). Trimming shortened V by 0 bases and J by 8 bases, and 14 bases separated the two germline ends. The CDR3 covers 15 residues. Germline loops: CDR1 MNHEY, CDR2 SVGAGI. CDR3 protein: CASSYSGRGVDTIYF. The DNA of the CDR3 is TGTGCCAGCAGTTACTCGGGCCGGGGGGTAGACACCATATATTTT.